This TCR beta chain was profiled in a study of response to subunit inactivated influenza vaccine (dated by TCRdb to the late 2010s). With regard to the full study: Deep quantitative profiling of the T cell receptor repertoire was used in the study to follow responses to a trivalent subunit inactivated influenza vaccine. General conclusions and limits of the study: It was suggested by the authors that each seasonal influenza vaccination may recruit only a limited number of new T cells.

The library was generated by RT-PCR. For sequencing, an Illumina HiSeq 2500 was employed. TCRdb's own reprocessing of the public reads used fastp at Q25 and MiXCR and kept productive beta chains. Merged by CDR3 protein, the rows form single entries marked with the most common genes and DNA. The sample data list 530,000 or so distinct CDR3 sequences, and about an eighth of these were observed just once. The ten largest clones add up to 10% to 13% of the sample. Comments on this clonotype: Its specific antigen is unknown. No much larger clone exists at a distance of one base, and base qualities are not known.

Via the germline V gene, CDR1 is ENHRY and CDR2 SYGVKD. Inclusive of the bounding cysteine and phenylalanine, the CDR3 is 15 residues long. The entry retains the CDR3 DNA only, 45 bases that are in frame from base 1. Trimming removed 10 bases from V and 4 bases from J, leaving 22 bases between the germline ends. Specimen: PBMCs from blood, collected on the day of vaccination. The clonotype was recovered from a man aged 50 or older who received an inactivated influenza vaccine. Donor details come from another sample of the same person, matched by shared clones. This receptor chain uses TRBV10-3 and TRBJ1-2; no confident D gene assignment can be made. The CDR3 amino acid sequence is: CATTPGSGKFYGYTF. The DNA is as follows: TGTGCCACTACTCCGGGCTCTGGCAAGTTCTATGGCTACACCTTC.